This T cell receptor beta chain comes out of a study of T cell repertoires in cytomegalovirus infection. Study as a whole: Researchers turned to recently identified HLA-C-restricted CMV epitopes as well as well-studied HLA-B-restricted ones.

Only a few counts were recorded for this clonotype. Its antigen is not known. Study observations and caveats: Using cumulative public TCR beta family frequency, the authors identified those who carried CMV together with the relevant HLA. There were HLA-C-restricted CMV-specific TCR beta clonotypes dominating the ex vivo response.

The CDR3 runs 16 residues. Germline loops: CDR1 SGHRS, CDR2 YFSETQ. The trim removed 0 bases at V and 4 bases at J, leaving 5 bases unmatched. Each CDR3 protein is one row after TCRdb ran MiXCR on the reads. The profile shows 650,000 to 850,000 distinct CDR3 sequences, 25% to 30% of them singletons. The V call is TRBV5-1, the J call TRBJ2-5, with TRBD2 identical over 11 bases. The clonotype was recovered from a human donor in good health (CMV status not recorded). Some clones in this sample may be carry-over from other donors' samples. Sequences were derived from cultured CD8+ T cells from PBMCs, sampled from culture after CMV antigen stimulation. The CDR3 DNA sequence: TGCGCCAGCAGCTTGGCCATAGGGACTAGCGGAGAGACCCAGTACTTC. Encoded protein: CASSLAIGTSGETQYF.